This TCR beta chain was retrieved from a study of cytomegalovirus exposure and HLA in healthy donors. On the study more broadly: Of 300 to 450 genotyped donors, around 76% clustered with self-reported Caucasian donors.

Both 60 Vbeta primers and 13 Jbeta primers went into the PCR. TCRdb's table, derived via immunoSEQ multiplex PCR, lists solely in-frame clones and lacks some. The sample shows about 140,000 clones, and 2% to 3% sits with its ten largest clones. The TCR comes from a man aged 40-49 years in good health and CMV-seronegative. The sequencing sample was made of PBMCs.

The CDR3 loop reads CASRNRGQVEQYF. Here the CDR3 DNA reads TGTGCCAGCAGGAACAGGGGGCAGGTGGAGCAGTACTTC. V usage is TRBV6-1 and J usage is TRBJ2-7; 9 bases fit TRBD1. Germline trimming cut 6 bases from V and 7 bases from J; bases unmatched to any gene: 7. Per germline, CDR1 MNHNS and CDR2 SASEGT. This CDR3 contains 13 residues.